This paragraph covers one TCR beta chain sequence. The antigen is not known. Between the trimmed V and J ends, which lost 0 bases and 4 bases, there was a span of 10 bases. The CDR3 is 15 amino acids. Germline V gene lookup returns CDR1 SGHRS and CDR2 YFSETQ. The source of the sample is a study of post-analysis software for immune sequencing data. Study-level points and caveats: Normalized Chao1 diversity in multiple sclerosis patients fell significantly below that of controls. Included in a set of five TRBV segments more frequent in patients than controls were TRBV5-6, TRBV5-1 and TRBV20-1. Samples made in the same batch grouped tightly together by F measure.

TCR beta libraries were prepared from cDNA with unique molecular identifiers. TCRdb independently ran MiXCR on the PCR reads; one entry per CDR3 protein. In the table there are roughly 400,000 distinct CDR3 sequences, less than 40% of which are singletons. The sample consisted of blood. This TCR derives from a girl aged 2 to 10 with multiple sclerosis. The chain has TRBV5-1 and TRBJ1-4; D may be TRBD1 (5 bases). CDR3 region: CASSLAQGGNEKLFF. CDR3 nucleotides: TGCGCCAGCAGCTTGGCCCAGGGCGGTAATGAAAAACTGTTTTTT.